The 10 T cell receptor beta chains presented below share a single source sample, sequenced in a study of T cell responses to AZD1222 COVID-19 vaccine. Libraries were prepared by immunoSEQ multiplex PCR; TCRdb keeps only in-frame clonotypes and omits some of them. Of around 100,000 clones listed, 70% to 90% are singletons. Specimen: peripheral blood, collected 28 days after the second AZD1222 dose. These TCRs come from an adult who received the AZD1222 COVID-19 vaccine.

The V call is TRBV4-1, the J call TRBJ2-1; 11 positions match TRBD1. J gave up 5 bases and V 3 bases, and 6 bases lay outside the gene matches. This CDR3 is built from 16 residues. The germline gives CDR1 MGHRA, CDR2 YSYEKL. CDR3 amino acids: CASSHEGQGANNEQFF. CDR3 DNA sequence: TGCGCCAGCAGCCATGAAGGACAGGGGGCCAACAATGAGCAGTTCTTC.

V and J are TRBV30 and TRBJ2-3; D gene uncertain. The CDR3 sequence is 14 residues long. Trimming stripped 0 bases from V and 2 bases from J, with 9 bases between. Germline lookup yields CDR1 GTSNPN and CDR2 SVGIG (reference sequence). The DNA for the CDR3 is TGTGCCTGGAGTGTACGCAGAGTCACAGATACGCAGTATTTT. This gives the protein CAWSVRRVTDTQYF.

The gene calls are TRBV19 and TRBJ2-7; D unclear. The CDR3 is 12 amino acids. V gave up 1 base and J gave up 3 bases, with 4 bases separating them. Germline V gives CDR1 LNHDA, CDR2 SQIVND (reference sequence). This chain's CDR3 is CASSIGGYEQYF. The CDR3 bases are TGTGCCAGTAGTATAGGGGGCTACGAGCAGTACTTC.

CDR3 region: CASSLHSLDNEQFF. CDR3 DNA: TGTGCCAGCAGTTTACACTCACTAGATAATGAGCAGTTCTTC. The rearrangement links TRBV27 to TRBJ2-1; tentatively, D is TRBD2 (5 bases). The CDR3 runs 14 residues. Germline assignment: CDR1 MNHEY and CDR2 SMNVEV (reference sequence). Trimming left V 2 bases short and J 7 bases short, with 12 bases between.

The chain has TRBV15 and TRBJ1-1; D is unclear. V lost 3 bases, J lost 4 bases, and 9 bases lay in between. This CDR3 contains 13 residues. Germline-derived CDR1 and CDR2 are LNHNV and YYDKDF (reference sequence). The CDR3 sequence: CATSSLRSTEAFF. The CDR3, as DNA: TGTGCCACCAGCAGCCTCCGCAGCACTGAAGCTTTCTTT.

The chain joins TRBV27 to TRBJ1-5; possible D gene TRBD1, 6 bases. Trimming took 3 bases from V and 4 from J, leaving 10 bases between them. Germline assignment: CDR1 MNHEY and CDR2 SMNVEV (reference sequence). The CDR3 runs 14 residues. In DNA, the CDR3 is TGTGCCAGCAGTTTGGACAGAAGTAATCAGCCCCAGCATTTT. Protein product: CASSLDRSNQPQHF.

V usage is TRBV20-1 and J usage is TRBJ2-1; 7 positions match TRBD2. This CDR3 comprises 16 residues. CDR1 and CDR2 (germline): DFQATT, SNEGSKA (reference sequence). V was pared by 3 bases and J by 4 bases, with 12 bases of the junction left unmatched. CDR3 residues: CSASSGGSGQYNEQFF. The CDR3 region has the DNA TGCAGTGCTAGTAGTGGGGGTAGCGGGCAATACAATGAGCAGTTCTTC.

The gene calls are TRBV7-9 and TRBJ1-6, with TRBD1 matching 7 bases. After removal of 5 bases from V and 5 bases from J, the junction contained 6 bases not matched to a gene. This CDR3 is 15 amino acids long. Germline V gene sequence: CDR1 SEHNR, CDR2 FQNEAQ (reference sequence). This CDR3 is CASSMGTEHNSPLHF. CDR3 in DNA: TGTGCCAGCAGCATGGGGACAGAACATAATTCACCCCTCCACTTT.

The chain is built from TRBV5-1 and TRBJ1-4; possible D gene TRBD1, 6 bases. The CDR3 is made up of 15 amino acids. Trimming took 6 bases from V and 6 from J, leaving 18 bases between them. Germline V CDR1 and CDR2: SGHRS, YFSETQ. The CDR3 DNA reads TGCGCCAGCACCCTGGACAGCCCGGCAGATGAAAAACTGTTTTTT. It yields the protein CASTLDSPADEKLFF.

As DNA, the CDR3 is TGTGCCATCAGTGACCCCCGAAGGGGTACTAGCAATCAGCCCCAGCATTTT. As protein: CAISDPRRGTSNQPQHF. This sequence joins TRBV10-3 and TRBJ1-5; a possible D gene is TRBD1 (5 bases). Trimming took off 3 bases at V and 0 bases at J, with 15 bases between the two ends. The CDR3 is 17 residues long. CDR1 ENHRY and CDR2 SYGVKD come from the germline V gene.